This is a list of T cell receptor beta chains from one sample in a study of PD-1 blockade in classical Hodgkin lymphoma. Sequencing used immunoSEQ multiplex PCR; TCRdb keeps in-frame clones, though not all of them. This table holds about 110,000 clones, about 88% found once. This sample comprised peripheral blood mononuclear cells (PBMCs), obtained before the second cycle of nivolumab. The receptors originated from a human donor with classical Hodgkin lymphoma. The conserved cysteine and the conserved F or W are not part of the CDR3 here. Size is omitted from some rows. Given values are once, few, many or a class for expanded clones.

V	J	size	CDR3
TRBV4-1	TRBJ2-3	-	ASSQQAGGDTQY
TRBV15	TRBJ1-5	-	ATSTGTGPWYSNQPQH
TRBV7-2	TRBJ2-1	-	ASSLLAGGGPNEQF
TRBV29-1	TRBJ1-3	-	SGGTASGNTIY
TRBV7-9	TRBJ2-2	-	ASSSLSGAGELF
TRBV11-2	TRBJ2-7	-	ASSPSPGSYEQY
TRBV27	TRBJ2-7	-	ASSPGTGLYEQY
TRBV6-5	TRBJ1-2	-	ASRNRGPSYGYT
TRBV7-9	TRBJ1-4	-	ASSSLGAATNEKLF
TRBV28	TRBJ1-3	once	ASSSPLDSGNTIY
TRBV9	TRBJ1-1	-	ASSVGRDGKNIEAF
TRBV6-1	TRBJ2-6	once	ASSGDRDLRANVLT
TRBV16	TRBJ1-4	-	ASSEGQDEELF
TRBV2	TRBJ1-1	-	ASSQAGGTTEAF
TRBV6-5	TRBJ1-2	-	ASSTGGVDFYGYT
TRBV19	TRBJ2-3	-	ASSILGGSKADTQY
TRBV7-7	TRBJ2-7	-	ASSPGRGYEQY
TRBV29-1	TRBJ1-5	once	SVAEGGNQPQH
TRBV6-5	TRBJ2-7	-	ASRDQGGNYEQY
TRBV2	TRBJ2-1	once	ASRVASGSYNEQF
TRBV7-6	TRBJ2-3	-	ASSSPWSPDTQY
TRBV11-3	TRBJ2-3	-	ASSLGQGADTQY
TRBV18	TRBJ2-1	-	ASSLPTSGPYNEQF
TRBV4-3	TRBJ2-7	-	ASSQSSGRSYEQY
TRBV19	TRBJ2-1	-	ASRSGRAFNDEQF
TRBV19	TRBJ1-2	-	AVGTRGYGYT
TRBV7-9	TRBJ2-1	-	ASRLEGDEQF
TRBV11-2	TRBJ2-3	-	ASSQTSGRAQDTQY
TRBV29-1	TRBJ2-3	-	SVGARTADTQY
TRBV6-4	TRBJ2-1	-	ASSASWTSGRMGEQF
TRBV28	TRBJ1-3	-	ASSFPPRVWKTGNTIY
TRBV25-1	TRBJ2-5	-	ASSGLTETQY
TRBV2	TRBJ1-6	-	ASSPQGEGNSPLH
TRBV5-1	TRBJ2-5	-	ASSLWSAGQETQY
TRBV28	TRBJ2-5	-	ASSLLETQY
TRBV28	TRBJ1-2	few	ASSRQGYGYT
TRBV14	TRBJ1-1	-	ASSQGGTPMNTEAF
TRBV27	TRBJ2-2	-	ASSLNKGLNTGELF
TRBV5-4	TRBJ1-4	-	ASSLINEKLF
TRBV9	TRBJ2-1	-	ASSVGSIRSSYNEQF
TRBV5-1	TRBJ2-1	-	ASSPGQAFTYNEQF